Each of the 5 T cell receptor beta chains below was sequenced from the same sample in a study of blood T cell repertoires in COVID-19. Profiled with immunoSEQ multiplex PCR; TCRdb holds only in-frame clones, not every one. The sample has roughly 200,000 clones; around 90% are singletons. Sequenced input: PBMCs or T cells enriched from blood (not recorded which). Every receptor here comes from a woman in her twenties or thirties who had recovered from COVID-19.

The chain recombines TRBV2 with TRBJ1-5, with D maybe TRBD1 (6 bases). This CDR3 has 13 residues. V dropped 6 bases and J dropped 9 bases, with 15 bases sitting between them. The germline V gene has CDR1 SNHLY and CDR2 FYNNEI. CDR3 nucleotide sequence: TGTGCCAGCAGACGGACAGACCAGGGGCCCCAGCATTTT. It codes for CASRRTDQGPQHF.

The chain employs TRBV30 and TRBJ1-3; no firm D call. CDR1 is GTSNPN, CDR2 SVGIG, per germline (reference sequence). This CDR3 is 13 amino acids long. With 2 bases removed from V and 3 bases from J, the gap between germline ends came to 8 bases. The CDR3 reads CAWSITLGNTIYF. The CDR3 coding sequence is TGTGCCTGGAGTATCACTCTTGGAAACACCATATATTTT.

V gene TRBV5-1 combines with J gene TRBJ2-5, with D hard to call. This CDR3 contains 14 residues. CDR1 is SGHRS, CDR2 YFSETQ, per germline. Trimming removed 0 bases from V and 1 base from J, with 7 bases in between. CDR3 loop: CASSLGASQETQYF. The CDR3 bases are TGCGCCAGCAGCTTGGGGGCCAGCCAAGAGACCCAGTACTTC.

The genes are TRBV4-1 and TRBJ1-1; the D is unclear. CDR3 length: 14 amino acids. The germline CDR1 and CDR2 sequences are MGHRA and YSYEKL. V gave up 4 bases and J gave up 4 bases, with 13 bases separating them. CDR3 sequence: CASSLGLVGTEAFF. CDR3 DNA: TGCGCCAGCAGCCTTGGACTAGTGGGCACTGAAGCTTTCTTT.

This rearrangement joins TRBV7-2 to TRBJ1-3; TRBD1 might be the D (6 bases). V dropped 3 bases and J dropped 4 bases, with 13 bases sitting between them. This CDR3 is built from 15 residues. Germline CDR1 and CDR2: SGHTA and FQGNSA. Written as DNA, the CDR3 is TGTGCCAGCAGCTTGGCCCGGACAGCCGGAAACACCATATATTTT. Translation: CASSLARTAGNTIYF.